The T cell receptor beta chain under discussion was sequenced for a study of CD8+ T cells in alopecia areata (dated by TCRdb to the late 2010s). About the full investigation: The treated patients took part in an open-label pilot trial in which moderate-to-severe alopecia areata was treated with oral tofacitinib at 5 to 10 mg twice daily. Patients stayed on tofacitinib for 6 to 18 months and then had 6 months of follow-up off drug so that delayed response and recurrence could be assessed. The SALT score, which quantifies the percentage of affected scalp surface area, was used to measure disease severity in treated patients. The study used high-throughput TCRbeta sequencing to examine T cell clonal expansion in alopecia areata, in both the C3H/HeJ mouse model and human patients. Scalp tissue and sorted CD4+ and CD8+ peripheral blood T cells from patchy and totalis/universalis alopecia areata patients and from healthy controls were covered by human TCRbeta sequencing. Biopsies were taken from tofacitinib-treated patients at baseline and again at 4 and 24 weeks into treatment, and several of those patients also had a later scalp biopsy. Scalp clonality was compared across normal scalp (n=4), patchy alopecia areata scalp (n=8), and alopecia totalis/universalis scalp (n=8). RNA was obtained with the PAXgene miRNA kit for fixed scalp, the miRNeasy kit for PBMCs, and the RNeasy kit for mouse skin. Amplification of TCRbeta CDR3 regions was done by immunoSEQ multiplex PCR using 35 Vbeta forward primers and 13 Jbeta reverse primers.

Beyond this particular receptor, the publication reports: Compared with mice, TCR sequences shared between patients were less clear, possibly partly because of HLA diversity across the patient population. The treated cohort was small, with a single nonresponder, so links between baseline CD8+ expansion and response need larger studies. Many expanded lesional clones persisted in scalp and blood during tofacitinib treatment, which may partly explain relapse after stopping treatment. Lesional scalp, especially in alopecia totalis/universalis, showed higher clonality and more expanded CD8+ clones than normal scalp, suggesting antigenic drive. Scalp clonality and the number of expanded CD8+ clones among the top 100 scalp clones were significantly decreased by tofacitinib. Unlike mouse skin, which is dominated by gammadelta T cells, normal human skin has resident alphabeta T cells that are also sequenced, and this complicates analysis of the scalp TCR repertoire.

This clone was detected a few times. Its target antigen remains unknown. Nothing much larger sits one base from this clone, and base qualities are not available. Including cysteine and phenylalanine, the CDR3 has 13 amino acids. Only the CDR3 DNA is retained, 39 bases long and in frame from the first base. CDR1 and CDR2 were assigned from the germline V gene (reference sequence) as MNHEY and SMNVEV. V is shortened by 3 bases, J by 6 bases, and the region joining them spans 6 bases. The library was built by means of the immunoSEQ multiplex PCR assay. To provide template for TCR sequencing, every sample had RNA extracted and reverse transcribed into cDNA. First-strand cDNA was synthesized using SuperScript III with a 2:1 mix of oligo-dT and random hexamers. Amplification bias was assessed with a synthetic immune receptor repertoire, and residual bias was removed computationally. In the paper's pipeline: Raw reads were preprocessed to remove errors, and CDR3 was defined by IMGT conventions from the conserved cysteine to phenylalanine. Clonality was computed by normalizing Shannon entropy by log2 of the number of productive unique TCRs and subtracting the result from 1. Whether scalp clones were CD4 or CD8 was inferred by matching scalp TCRbeta sequences against CD4 and CD8 repertoires sorted from blood. Imported from immuneACCESS, the table was reduced by TCRdb to in-frame sequences with V and J called. These copies leave out some clones; in studies compared against another copy, an unresolved V gene accounts for under half, and the cause of the remainder is not known. The DNA gave D and trimming, while V, J and clone size come from that table. This sample is represented by about 180,000 clones; about 47% of them were singletons. The top ten clones comprise over 9.5% of the sample.

Explained via the paper, the treatment or condition label denotes: oral pan-JAK inhibitor, 5-10 mg twice daily. Lesional scalp punch biopsies and peripheral blood were collected from alopecia areata patients. PBMCs were separated by density centrifugation and stained for CD3, CD4 and CD8, after which CD4+ and CD8+ T cells were sorted on a FACSAria. The rearranged chain carries TRBV27 and TRBJ1-6; no D gene is confidently identified. The sequencing used CD8+ T cells sorted from blood, collected around week 54, from a patient treated with tofacitinib. The sequence was obtained from a human donor with alopecia areata. This receptor carries the CDR3 CASSFGINSPLHF. The nucleotide sequence is TGTGCCAGCAGTTTTGGGATTAATTCACCCCTCCACTTT.